The clone carrying this T cell receptor (beta chain) was counted many times. RNA transcripts provided the source from which TCR beta CDR3 regions were amplified. HTBI primers were employed in a first-round RT-PCR of the TCR CDR3. From the multiplex PCR reads, TCRdb called clonotypes with MiXCR, one entry per CDR3 protein. The table has around 270,000 distinct CDR3 sequences, about 19% seen once. The data are from a study of T cells in Graves' hyperthyroidism and ophthalmopathy. With 0 bases clipped from V and 6 bases from J, the junction kept 8 bases outside the gene matches. Germline assignment: CDR1 MNHEY and CDR2 SVGAGI. This CDR3 is built from 16 residues. Clinical symptoms, serum thyroxine and TRAb, thyroid ultrasound and orbital computed tomography were used for the diagnoses.

The receptor's source is a man aged 45-60 years with Graves' ophthalmopathy. Sequencing input: blood. V usage is TRBV6-5 and J usage is TRBJ2-1; 7 bases are shared with TRBD2. CDR3 DNA: TGTGCCAGCAGTTACTCGATTGCTAGCGGCCGCAATGAGCAGTTCTTC. Translation gives CASSYSIASGRNEQFF.